These 23 T cell receptor beta chains were all obtained from the same sample, sequenced in a study of T-cell memory formation after mild COVID-19. TCRdb recomputed calls from the 5' RACE reads with MiXCR, one row per CDR3 protein. There are roughly 310,000 distinct CDR3 sequences in the sample; approximately 16% occur only once, and around a fifth lies in the top ten. The sequenced sample consisted of PBMCs or a T cell subset sorted from them (not recorded which). These receptors were obtained from a man between 18 and 29 years old who had mild COVID-19 (a few samples of this study predate the infection). Cell type and time point are not known.

This chain joins TRBV24-1 and TRBJ2-7; D remains ambiguous. This CDR3 is 10 amino acids long. Germline CDR1 and CDR2: KGHDR and SFDVKD. Trimming took off 12 bases at V and 4 bases at J, with 9 bases between the two ends. CDR3 loop: CASMTYEQYV. The CDR3 DNA is TGTGCCTCAATGACATACGAGCAGTACGTC.

This clonotype was counted at least ten times. This chain uses TRBV12-3 or TRBV12-4 with TRBJ1-4; a possible D gene is TRBD1 (6 bases). Trimming pared 6 bases from V and 8 bases from J, leaving 19 bases between. The CDR3 is 15 residues long. CDR3 in amino acids: CASRAAGQGWEKLFF. CDR3 in DNA: TGTGCCAGCAGAGCCGCGGGGCAGGGGTGGGAAAAACTGTTTTTT.

The genes are TRBV19 and TRBJ2-7; no definite D call. CDR3 length: 14 amino acids. Germline loops: CDR1 LNHDA, CDR2 SQIVND (reference sequence). Trimming shortened V by 3 bases and J by 0 bases, and 9 bases separated the two germline ends. CDR3 sequence: CASSMLWDSYEQYF. CDR3 in DNA: TGTGCCAGTAGTATGCTCTGGGACTCCTACGAGCAGTACTTC. The variable domain in full, with the rest retrieved from reference TRBV19 and TRBJ2-7, is DGGITQSPKYLFRKEGQNVTLSCEQNLNHDAMYWYRQDPGQGLRLIYYSQIVNDFQKGDIAEGYSVSREKKESFPLTVTSAQKNPTAFYLCASSMLWDSYEQYFGPGTRLTVT.

This chain joins TRBV6-2 or TRBV6-3 and TRBJ2-7; the D call may be TRBD1 or TRBD2 (5 bases each). Germline loops: CDR1 MNHEY, CDR2 SVGEGT. V was cut by 7 bases and J by 0 bases, with 16 bases left in between. This CDR3 has 15 amino acids. CDR3 residues: CASNPGAASSYEQYV. The CDR3 bases are TGTGCCAGCAACCCCGGGGCAGCCTCCTCCTACGAGCAGTACGTC.

A few counts support this clonotype. The rearrangement links TRBV19 to TRBJ1-5, with 7 bases lining up with TRBD1. With V trimmed by 6 bases and J by 4 bases, 12 bases remained unmatched. CDR1 LNHDA and CDR2 SQIVND come from the germline V gene (reference sequence). The CDR3 runs 16 residues. The CDR3 reads CASRKGDSTSNQPQHF. DNA for the CDR3: TGTGCCAGTAGGAAAGGGGACAGCACGTCGAATCAGCCCCAGCATTTT.

There are many counts of this clonotype. The V call is TRBV20-1, the J call TRBJ2-5; D is possibly TRBD2 (5 bases). Looked up from germline, CDR1 is DFQATT and CDR2 is SNEGSKA (reference sequence). Deletions cut 6 bases from V and 2 bases from J, with 10 bases between. The CDR3 consists of 12 residues. CDR3 nucleotides: TGCAGTGCCCTCCGGGGTCAAGAGACCCAGTACTTC. Translated: CSALRGQETQYF.

This clonotype was seen a few times. The CDR3 DNA sequence: TGTGCCAGCAGCTTAGCCATCACAGATACGCAGTATTTT. This sequence encodes CASSLAITDTQYF. V is TRBV7-9 and J is TRBJ2-3; D call uncertain. This CDR3 region has 13 residues. V gave up 0 bases and J gave up 2 bases, with 3 bases separating them. Germline V gives CDR1 SEHNR, CDR2 FQNEAQ (reference sequence).

This clonotype was seen a handful of times. The gene calls are TRBV12-3 or TRBV12-4 and TRBJ1-1; D uncertain. The CDR3 covers 14 residues. The V end was cut by 4 bases, the J end by 1 base, with 10 bases between. CDR3 coding DNA: TGTGCCAGCAGTTCCCGGACGGCGAACACTGAAGCTTTCTTT. It yields the protein CASSSRTANTEAFF.

This clonotype was seen a handful of times. The chain is built from TRBV4-3 and TRBJ1-2; D ambiguous. The CDR3 sequence is 14 residues long. CDR1 and CDR2 (germline): LGHNA, YSLEER. The V end lost 1 base, the J end lost 2 bases, and 8 bases lay between the germline ends. The CDR3 loop reads CASSQAPENYGYTF. In nucleotides, the CDR3 is TGCGCCAGCAGCCAAGCCCCAGAGAACTATGGCTACACCTTC.

This clonotype was seen only a few times. The CDR3: CASSLARTSSTDTQYF. The CDR3 nucleotides are TGCGCCAGCAGCTTGGCCCGGACCAGTAGCACAGATACGCAGTATTTT. This chain links TRBV5-1 with TRBJ2-3; D gene ambiguous. The V gene lost 0 bases and the J gene lost 0 bases, with 11 bases spanning the gap. Looked up from germline, CDR1 is SGHRS and CDR2 is YFSETQ. This CDR3 region has 16 residues. The full variable domain, its missing parts supplied by reference TRBV5-1 and TRBJ2-3, is KAGVTQTPRYLIKTRGQQVTLSCSPISGHRSVSWYQQTPGQGLQFLFEYFSETQRNKGNFPGRFSGRQFSNSRSEMNVSTLELGDSALYLCASSLARTSSTDTQYFGPGTRLTVL.

The chain employs TRBV7-6 and TRBJ1-1; D not certain. Germline CDR1 reads SGHVS; CDR2 reads FNYEAQ. The CDR3 totals 14 residues. Deletions cut 0 bases from V and 6 bases from J, with 11 bases between. The CDR3 DNA follows: TGTGCCAGCAGCTTAGCGCCGGGGTTCGCTGAAGCTTTCTTT. Translated: CASSLAPGFAEAFF.

This clonotype was detected a few times. The rearrangement links TRBV6-5 to TRBJ2-7; 7 bases align to TRBD2. CDR3 length equals 14 residues. After removal of 3 bases from V and 4 bases from J, the junction contained 6 bases not matched to a gene. Germline CDR1 and CDR2: MNHEY and SVGAGI. CDR3: CASSYGAGQYEQYV. CDR3 coding DNA: TGTGCCAGCAGTTATGGAGCGGGGCAGTACGAGCAGTACGTC.

The V and J genes are TRBV27 and TRBJ1-1, with 9 bases lining up with TRBD1. Germline V CDR1 and CDR2: MNHEY, SMNVEV (reference sequence). CDR3 length: 15 residues. With 4 bases clipped from V and 5 bases from J, the junction kept 8 bases outside the gene matches. CDR3 amino acids: CASSSPTGGFTEAFF. CDR3 in DNA: TGTGCCAGCAGTTCCCCAACAGGGGGCTTTACTGAAGCTTTCTTT.

This clonotype was detected a few times. The chain uses TRBV7-9 and TRBJ2-5; 7 nucleotides align to TRBD2. V shed 2 bases and J 6 bases; nucleotides not matched to a gene: 9. Germline V gene sequence: CDR1 SEHNR, CDR2 FQNEAQ (reference sequence). The CDR3 runs 15 residues. The CDR3 sequence: CASSLPGGSFKTQYF. CDR3 DNA: TGTGCCAGCAGCTTACCGGGGGGTTCGTTCAAGACCCAGTACTTC.

The chain uses TRBV4-1 and TRBJ1-4, with D perhaps matching TRBD1 (5 bases). CDR1 and CDR2 (germline): MGHRA, YSYEKL. The CDR3 sequence is 16 residues long. With 0 bases removed from V and 0 bases from J, the gap between germline ends came to 8 bases. The CDR3 loop reads CASSQDPTATNEKLFF. The CDR3 nucleotides are TGCGCCAGCAGCCAAGATCCGACAGCAACTAATGAAAAACTGTTTTTT.

This clonotype has only a few counts. The rearrangement links TRBV7-8 to TRBJ2-5, with 7 bases fitting TRBD1. The CDR3 runs to 14 residues. The ends lost 5 bases at V and 4 bases at J; junction bases unmatched: 7. Looked up from germline, CDR1 is SGHVS and CDR2 is FQNEAQ. CDR3 sequence: CASSDRTGRETQYF. DNA for the CDR3: TGTGCCAGCAGCGACCGGACAGGTAGAGAGACCCAGTACTTC. The variable domain in full, with the rest retrieved from reference TRBV7-8 and TRBJ2-5, is GAGVSQSPRYKVAKRGQDVALRCDPISGHVSLFWYQQALGQGPEFLTYFQNEAQLDKSGLPSDRFFAERPEGSVSTLKIQRTQQEDSAVYLCASSDRTGRETQYFGPGTRLLVL.

This clonotype was counted only a few times. CDR3: CASSLISGRMNTEAFF. In nucleotides, the CDR3 is TGCGCCAGCAGCCTTATTTCAGGTCGGATGAACACTGAAGCTTTCTTT. This rearrangement joins TRBV5-1 to TRBJ1-1; D is uncertain. Germline CDR1 reads SGHRS; CDR2 reads YFSETQ. The CDR3 runs to 16 residues. V shed 4 bases and J shed 0 bases, with 16 bases lying between them. Drawing the rest from reference TRBV5-1 and TRBJ1-1, the complete variable domain is KAGVTQTPRYLIKTRGQQVTLSCSPISGHRSVSWYQQTPGQGLQFLFEYFSETQRNKGNFPGRFSGRQFSNSRSEMNVSTLELGDSALYLCASSLISGRMNTEAFFGQGTRLTVV.

This clonotype was observed a handful of times. CDR3 protein: CSALQETQYF. CDR3 coding DNA: TGCAGTGCCCTACAAGAGACCCAGTACTTC. J is TRBJ2-5 and V is TRBV20-1; no firm D call. V shed 6 bases and J shed 2 bases, with 4 bases lying between them. Per the germline V gene, CDR1 is DFQATT and CDR2 is SNEGSKA (reference sequence). The CDR3 is 10 residues long.

This sequence joins TRBV24-1 and TRBJ2-1, with D perhaps matching TRBD2 (5 bases). Germline V gene sequence: CDR1 KGHDR, CDR2 SFDVKD. V was shortened by 5 bases and J by 0 bases, with 13 bases between the two germline ends. This CDR3 region has 16 residues. The CDR3 sequence is CATSAALVSSYNEQFF. DNA of the CDR3: TGTGCCACCAGTGCCGCACTAGTTAGCTCCTACAATGAGCAGTTCTTC.

A few counts support this clonotype. This chain links TRBV5-1 with TRBJ1-2, with TRBD1 as a possible D gene (6 bases). This CDR3 comprises 15 residues. From germline, CDR1 is SGHRS and CDR2 YFSETQ. Trimming removed 0 bases at V and 2 bases at J, with 11 bases between. CDR3 in DNA: TGCGCCAGCAGCTTGGTTGGACAGAGAAACTATGGCTACACCTTC. Its protein is CASSLVGQRNYGYTF. The full variable domain, rest sourced from reference TRBV5-1 and TRBJ1-2, is KAGVTQTPRYLIKTRGQQVTLSCSPISGHRSVSWYQQTPGQGLQFLFEYFSETQRNKGNFPGRFSGRQFSNSRSEMNVSTLELGDSALYLCASSLVGQRNYGYTFGSGTRLTVV.

The chain joins TRBV29-1 to TRBJ1-2, with 7 bases aligning to TRBD1. Germline V gives CDR1 SQVTM, CDR2 ANQGSEA. The junction had 8 bases not matched to a gene; V was cut back by 6 bases and J by 4 bases. The CDR3 has 13 residues. This chain's CDR3 is CSVVRGQGYGYTF. CDR3 in DNA: TGCAGCGTCGTGAGGGGGCAAGGCTATGGCTACACCTTC.

This clonotype was counted between two and nine times. The chain uses TRBV12-3 or TRBV12-4 and TRBJ2-1; 9 bases align to TRBD1. The CDR3 is 13 amino acids. V shed 7 bases, J shed 8 bases, and the junction held 6 bases outside the gene matches. CDR3 residues: CASNPTGGYEQFF. CDR3 DNA: TGTGCCAGCAATCCGACAGGGGGGTATGAGCAGTTCTTC.

This chain links TRBV6-5 with TRBJ2-3; a weak D match, TRBD2 (7 bases). Germline CDR1 reads MNHEY; CDR2 reads SVGAGI. With 0 bases removed from V and 3 bases from J, the gap between germline ends came to 10 bases. This CDR3 is 15 amino acids long. The CDR3 spells CASSYSGGPTDTQYF. The CDR3 DNA reads TGTGCCAGCAGTTACTCGGGGGGGCCGACAGATACGCAGTATTTT.